Sequencing of this T cell receptor beta chain was carried out in a study of blood T cell repertoires in COVID-19. At the level of the study: COVID-19 samples, acute and convalescent, were from the United States, Italy and Spain.

V was pared by 5 bases and J by 4 bases, with 17 bases between. Germline V gene data show CDR1 as MNHEY and CDR2 as SVGAGI. The CDR3 contains 15 residues. Produced via immunoSEQ multiplex PCR; TCRdb's table is partial and in-frame only. The profile shows roughly 350,000 clones, 85% of them singletons. The clonotype was recovered from a woman aged 18-35 years with acute or convalescent COVID-19. Sequencing used peripheral blood. This chain uses TRBV6-5 with TRBJ1-1, with a weak D call TRBD1 (6 bases). As DNA, the CDR3 is TGTGCCAGCAGTCCGCTCATTGAAGGGGGCACTGAAGCTTTCTTT. The encoded protein is CASSPLIEGGTEAFF.